The entry below describes one T cell receptor (beta chain). Its antigen is undetermined. Generated by immunoSEQ multiplex PCR, the TCRdb table keeps only in-frame clones and is missing some. The data show approximately 50,000 clones, roughly 85% seen once. V shed 5 bases, J shed 7 bases, and the junction held 11 bases outside the gene matches. The CDR3 loop spans 17 amino acids. The V gene's germline CDR1 is SGHVS and CDR2 FQNEAQ. This record belongs to a study of OX40 agonist ivuxolimab in advanced cancers. As for the study in general: Patients were treated with ivuxolimab, an agonistic anti-OX40 (CD134) antibody.

Findings and caveats of the study: Low normalized T-cell clonal expansion also characterized some of the nonresponders. CD4+ and CD8+ blood T cells expanded clonally by week 6 at 0.1 to 3.0 mg/kg.

This receptor was obtained from an adult with an advanced solid tumor such as melanoma, head and neck, liver or kidney cancer. The sample in question was CD4+ or CD8+ T cells sorted from blood, obtained in a trial of the OX40 agonist ivuxolimab. The chain carries TRBV7-8 and TRBJ2-1; 13 bases align to TRBD2. The CDR3 loop reads CASSPDTTSGRINEQFF. The CDR3 nucleotides read TGTGCCAGCAGCCCAGATACGACTAGCGGGAGGATTAATGAGCAGTTCTTC. The whole variable domain, remainder taken from reference TRBV7-8 and TRBJ2-1, is GAGVSQSPRYKVAKRGQDVALRCDPISGHVSLFWYQQALGQGPEFLTYFQNEAQLDKSGLPSDRFFAERPEGSVSTLKIQRTQQEDSAVYLCASSPDTTSGRINEQFFGPGTRLTVL.